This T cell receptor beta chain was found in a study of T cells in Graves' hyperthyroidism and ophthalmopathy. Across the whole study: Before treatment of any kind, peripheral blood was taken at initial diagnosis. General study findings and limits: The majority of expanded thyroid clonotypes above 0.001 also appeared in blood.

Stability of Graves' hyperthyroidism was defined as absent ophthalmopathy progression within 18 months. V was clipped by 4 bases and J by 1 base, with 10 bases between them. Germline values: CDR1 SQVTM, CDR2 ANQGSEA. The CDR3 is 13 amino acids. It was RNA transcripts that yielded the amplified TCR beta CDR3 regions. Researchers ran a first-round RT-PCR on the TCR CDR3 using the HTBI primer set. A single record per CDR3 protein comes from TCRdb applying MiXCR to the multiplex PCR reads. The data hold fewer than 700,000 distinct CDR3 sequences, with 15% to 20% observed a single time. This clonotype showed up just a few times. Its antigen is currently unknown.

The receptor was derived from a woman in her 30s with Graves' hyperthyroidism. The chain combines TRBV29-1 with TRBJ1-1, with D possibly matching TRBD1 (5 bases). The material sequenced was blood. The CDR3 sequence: CSVVRGWNTEAFF. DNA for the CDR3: TGCAGCGTTGTGAGGGGTTGGAACACTGAAGCTTTCTTT.